Listed here are 6 T cell receptor beta chains from one sample, sequenced in a study of blood T cell repertoires in COVID-19. Some clones are missing from TCRdb's copy, which holds only in-frame ones; the method was immunoSEQ multiplex PCR. The sample gives roughly 90,000 clones, about 84% of which show up once; 20% to 30% is in the top ten. The source material was peripheral blood. The receptors derive from a human donor in a cohort sampled during active COVID-19.

V usage is TRBV28 and J usage is TRBJ2-7; 8 bases align to TRBD2. The CDR3 length is 15 residues. V gave up 7 bases and J gave up 3 bases; unmatched junction bases: 11. CDR1 is MDHEN, CDR2 SYDVKM, per germline. DNA of the CDR3: TGTGCCAGCACCAACCGGGGGGGGGCGGGCTACGAGCAGTACTTC. It specifies CASTNRGGAGYEQYF.

The gene calls are TRBV5-5 and TRBJ2-7; D call uncertain. The CDR3 is 14 amino acids. The V end was cut by 2 bases, the J end by 4 bases, with 13 bases between. The germline V gene encodes CDR1 SGHKS and CDR2 YYEKEE (reference sequence). As DNA, the CDR3 is TGTGCCAGCAGCTTTGGGCCCTCAGGATACGAGCAGTACTTC. Residues: CASSFGPSGYEQYF. The full variable domain, in which reference TRBV5-5 and TRBJ2-7 provide the parts outside the CDR3, is DAGVTQSPTHLIKTRGQQVTLRCSPISGHKSVSWYQQVLGQGPQFIFQYYEKEERGRGNFPDRFSARQFPNYSSELNVNALLLGDSALYLCASSFGPSGYEQYFGPGTRLTVT.

This chain uses TRBV29-1 with TRBJ1-1; D gene unclear. Trimming shortened V by 3 bases and J by 5 bases, and 4 bases separated the two germline ends. Germline V gene lookup returns CDR1 SQVTM and CDR2 ANQGSEA. The CDR3 spans 10 residues. The CDR3 protein is CSVDGTEAFF. The CDR3 nucleotides read TGCAGCGTTGACGGGACTGAAGCTTTCTTT.

The chain has TRBV7-2 and TRBJ2-1; 9 bases agree with TRBD2. The CDR3 runs to 16 residues. Germline V CDR1 and CDR2: SGHTA, FQGNSA. Unmatched junction bases numbered 3, after V lost 0 bases and J lost 3 bases. The DNA for the CDR3 is TGTGCCAGCAGCTTAGCGGCTAGCGGGAACTACAATGAGCAGTTCTTC. Protein: CASSLAASGNYNEQFF.

The chain links TRBV4-1 to TRBJ2-3; tentative D call: TRBD2 (6 bases). V lost 0 bases, J lost 10 bases, and 14 bases lay in between. The CDR3 sequence is 14 residues long. From germline, CDR1 is MGHRA and CDR2 YSYEKL. Here the CDR3 DNA reads TGCGCCAGCAGCCAAGATGGGACTTCTGGGTCGCAGTATTTT. Translating gives CASSQDGTSGSQYF.

CDR3 DNA: TGTGCCAGCAGGGTCGGACAGGGTGCCACCGGGGAGCTGTTTTTT. Amino acid sequence: CASRVGQGATGELFF. The chain employs TRBV28 and TRBJ2-2; 8 bases fit TRBD1. Germline V gene lookup returns CDR1 MDHEN and CDR2 SYDVKM. Losses at the gene ends were 6 bases for V and 4 bases for J; bases not matched to a gene: 7. The CDR3 contains 15 residues.